This TCR beta chain came from a study of identical twins. Findings and caveats of the study: Sequences that were beta out-of-frame showed weaker excess twin sharing.

V was cut by 4 bases and J by 9 bases, with 10 bases left in between. Per the germline V gene, CDR1 is KGHSH and CDR2 is LQKENI. This CDR3 is built from 12 residues. TCRdb recomputed calls from the 5' RACE reads with MiXCR, one row per CDR3 protein. The table includes 400,000 to 550,000 distinct CDR3 sequences, 22% detected once. This clonotype has only a few counts. Its antigen is unidentified. These data were likewise used in another study, on T cells expressing NK-cell markers. That source adds: The sequencing cohort of eight donors included seven HCMV-seropositive individuals and one seronegative individual. CD8+ T cells in more than five donors included dominant NKG2C+ clonotypes at roughly 1.0-7.5%. The CD3+CD56-NKG2C+ fraction of several donors was also led by these clonotypes.

The rearrangement joins TRBV18 to TRBJ2-1; either TRBD1 or TRBD2 may fit D (6 bases each). The clonotype comes from a woman between 18 and 30 years old in good health. The sequencing sample was made of CD4+ T cells sorted from blood. The CDR3 spells CASSLRGGEQFF. The CDR3 DNA reads TGTGCCAGCTCACTCAGGGGAGGTGAGCAGTTCTTC. The whole variable domain, filled in from reference TRBV18 and TRBJ2-1, reads NAGVMQNPRHLVRRRGQEARLRCSPMKGHSHVYWYRQLPEEGLKFMVYLQKENIIDESGMPKERFSAEFPKEGPSILRIQQVVRGDSAAYFCASSLRGGEQFFGPGTRLTVL.